These 2 T cell receptor beta chains were all obtained from the same sample, sequenced in a study of vaccination effects on CD4 cells after COVID-19. TCRdb keeps only in-frame clones here, not all; method: immunoSEQ multiplex PCR. The data show around 40,000 clones, 65% to 70% seen once. At the end of around eleven days of culture, CD4+ T cells were isolated. Their target antigens are unknown. Specimen: CD4+ T cells from PBMCs cultured without peptide, collected before COVID-19 vaccination. The receptors were sampled from a human donor who received a COVID-19 vaccine.

The chain links TRBV2 to TRBJ2-1; 12 bases agree with TRBD2. V was pared by 7 bases and J by 2 bases, with 3 bases of the junction left unmatched. The CDR3 consists of 15 residues. Germline CDR1 and CDR2: SNHLY and FYNNEI. CDR3 nucleotide sequence: TGTGCCAGCAAAAGGACTAGCGGGACCTACAATGAGCAGTTCTTC. As protein: CASKRTSGTYNEQFF.

The rearrangement uses TRBV3-1 (or the pseudogene TRBV3-2) and TRBJ1-5, with D possibly matching TRBD1 (5 bases). The ends were cut back, 4 bases at V and 0 bases at J, with 13 bases in the middle. The CDR3 loop spans 16 amino acids. Germline CDR1 LGHDT, CDR2 YNNKEL (reference sequence). Written as DNA, the CDR3 is TGTGCCAGCAGCCTTTCAAGGGGAATTAGCAATCAGCCCCAGCATTTT. Translating it yields CASSLSRGISNQPQHF.